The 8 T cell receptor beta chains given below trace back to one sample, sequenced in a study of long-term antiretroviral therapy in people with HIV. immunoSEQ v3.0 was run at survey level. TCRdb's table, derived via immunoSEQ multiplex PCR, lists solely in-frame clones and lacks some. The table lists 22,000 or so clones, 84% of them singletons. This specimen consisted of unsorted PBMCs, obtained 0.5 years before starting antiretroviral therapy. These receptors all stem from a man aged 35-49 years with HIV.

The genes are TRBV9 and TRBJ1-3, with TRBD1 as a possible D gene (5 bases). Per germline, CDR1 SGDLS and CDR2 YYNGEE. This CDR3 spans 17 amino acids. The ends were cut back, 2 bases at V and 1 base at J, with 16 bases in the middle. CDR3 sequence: CASSVQPRVASGNTIYF. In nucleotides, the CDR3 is TGTGCCAGCAGCGTCCAACCCAGGGTAGCGTCTGGAAACACCATATATTTT.

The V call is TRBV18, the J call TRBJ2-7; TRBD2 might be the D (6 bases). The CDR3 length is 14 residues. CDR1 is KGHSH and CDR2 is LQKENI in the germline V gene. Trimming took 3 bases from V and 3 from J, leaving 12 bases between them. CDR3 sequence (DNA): TGTGCCAGCTCACCCCACGGAGGGAGCTACGAGCAGTACTTC. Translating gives CASSPHGGSYEQYF.

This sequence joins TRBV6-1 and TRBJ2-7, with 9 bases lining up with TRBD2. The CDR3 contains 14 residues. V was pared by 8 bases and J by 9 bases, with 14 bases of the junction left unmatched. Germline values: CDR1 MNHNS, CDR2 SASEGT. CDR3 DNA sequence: TGTGCCAGCGGGCTAGCGGGGTCCTCAAGGGCGCAGTACTTC. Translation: CASGLAGSSRAQYF.

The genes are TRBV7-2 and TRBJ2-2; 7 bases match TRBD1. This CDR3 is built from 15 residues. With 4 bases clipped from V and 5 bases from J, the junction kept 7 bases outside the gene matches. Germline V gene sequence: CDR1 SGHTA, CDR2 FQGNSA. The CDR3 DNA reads TGTGCCAGCAGCTCCACAGGGGCCGGGACCGGGGAGCTGTTTTTT. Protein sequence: CASSSTGAGTGELFF.

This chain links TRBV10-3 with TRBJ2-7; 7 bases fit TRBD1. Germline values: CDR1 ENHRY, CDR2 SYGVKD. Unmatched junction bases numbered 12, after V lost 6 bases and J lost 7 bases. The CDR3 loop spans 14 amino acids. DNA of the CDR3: TGTGCCATCAGCGCCGACAGGGAAATAGCGGAGCAGTACTTC. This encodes CAISADREIAEQYF.

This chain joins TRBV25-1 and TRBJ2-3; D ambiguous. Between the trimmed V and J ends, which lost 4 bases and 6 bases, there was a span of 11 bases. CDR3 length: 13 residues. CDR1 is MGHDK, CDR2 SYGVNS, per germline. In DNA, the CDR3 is TGTGCCAGCAGTGGAATATTTTGGGATACGCAGTATTTT. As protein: CASSGIFWDTQYF.

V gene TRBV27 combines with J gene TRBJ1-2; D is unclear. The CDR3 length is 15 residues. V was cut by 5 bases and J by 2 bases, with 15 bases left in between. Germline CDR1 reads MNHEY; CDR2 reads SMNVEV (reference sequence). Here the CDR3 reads CASSPAAGRNYGYTF. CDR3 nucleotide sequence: TGTGCCAGCAGTCCGGCCGCGGGGAGAAACTATGGCTACACCTTC.

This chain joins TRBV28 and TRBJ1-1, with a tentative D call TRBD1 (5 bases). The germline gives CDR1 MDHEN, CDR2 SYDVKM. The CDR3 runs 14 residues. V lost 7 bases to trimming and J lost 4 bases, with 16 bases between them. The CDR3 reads CASNFLQGVTEAFF. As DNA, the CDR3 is TGTGCCAGCAATTTCCTCCAGGGTGTCACTGAAGCTTTCTTT.